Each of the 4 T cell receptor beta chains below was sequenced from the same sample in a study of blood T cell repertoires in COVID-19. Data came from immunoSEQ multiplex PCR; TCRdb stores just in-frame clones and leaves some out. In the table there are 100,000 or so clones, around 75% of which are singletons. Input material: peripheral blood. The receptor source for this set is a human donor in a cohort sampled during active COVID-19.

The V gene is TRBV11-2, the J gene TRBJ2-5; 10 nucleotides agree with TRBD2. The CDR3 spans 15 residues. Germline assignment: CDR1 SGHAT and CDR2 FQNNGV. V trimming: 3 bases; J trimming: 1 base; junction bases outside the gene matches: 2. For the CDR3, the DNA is TGTGCCAGCAGCTTCAGCGGGAGGGCCCAAGAGACCCAGTACTTC. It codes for CASSFSGRAQETQYF.

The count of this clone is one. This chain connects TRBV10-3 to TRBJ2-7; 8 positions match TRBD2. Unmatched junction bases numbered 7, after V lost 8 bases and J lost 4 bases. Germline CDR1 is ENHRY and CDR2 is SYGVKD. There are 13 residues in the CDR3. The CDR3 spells CAIGTGTRYEQYF. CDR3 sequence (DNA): TGTGCCATCGGAACCGGGACTAGGTACGAGCAGTACTTC.

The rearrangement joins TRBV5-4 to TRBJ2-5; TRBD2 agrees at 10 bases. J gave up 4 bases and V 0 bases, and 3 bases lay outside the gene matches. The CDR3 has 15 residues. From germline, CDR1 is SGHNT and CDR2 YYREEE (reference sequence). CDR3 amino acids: CASSLGTSGLETQYF. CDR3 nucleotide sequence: TGTGCCAGCAGCTTGGGGACTAGCGGCCTAGAGACCCAGTACTTC.

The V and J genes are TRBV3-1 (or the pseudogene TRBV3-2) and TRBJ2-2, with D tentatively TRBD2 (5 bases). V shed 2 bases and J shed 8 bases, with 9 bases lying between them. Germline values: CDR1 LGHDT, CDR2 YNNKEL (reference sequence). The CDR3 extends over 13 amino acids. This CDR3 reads CASSQSRGGELFF. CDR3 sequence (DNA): TGTGCCAGCAGCCAATCCCGGGGAGGGGAGCTGTTTTTT.